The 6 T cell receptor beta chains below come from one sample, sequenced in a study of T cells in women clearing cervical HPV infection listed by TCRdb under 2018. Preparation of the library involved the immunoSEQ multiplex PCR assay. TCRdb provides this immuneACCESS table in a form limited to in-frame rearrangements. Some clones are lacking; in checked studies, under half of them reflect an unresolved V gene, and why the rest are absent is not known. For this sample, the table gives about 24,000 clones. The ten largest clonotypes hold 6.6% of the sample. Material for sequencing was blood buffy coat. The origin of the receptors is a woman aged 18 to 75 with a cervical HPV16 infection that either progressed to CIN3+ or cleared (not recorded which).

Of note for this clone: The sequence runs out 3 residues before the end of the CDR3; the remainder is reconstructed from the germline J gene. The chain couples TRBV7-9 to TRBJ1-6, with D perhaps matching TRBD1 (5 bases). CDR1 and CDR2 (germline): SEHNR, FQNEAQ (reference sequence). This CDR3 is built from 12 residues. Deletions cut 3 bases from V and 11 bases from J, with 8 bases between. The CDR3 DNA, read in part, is TGTGCCAGCAGCTTGGGGCAGGCACCC. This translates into CASSLGQAP. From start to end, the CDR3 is CASSLGQAPLHF.

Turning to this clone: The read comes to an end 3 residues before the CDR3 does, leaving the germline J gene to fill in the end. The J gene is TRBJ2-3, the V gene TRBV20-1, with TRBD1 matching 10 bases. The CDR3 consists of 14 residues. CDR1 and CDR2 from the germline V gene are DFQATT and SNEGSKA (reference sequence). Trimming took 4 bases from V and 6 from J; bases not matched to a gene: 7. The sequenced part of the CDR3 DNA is TGCAGTGCTAACCCGGGACAGGGGTTTGATACG. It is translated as CSANPGQGFDT. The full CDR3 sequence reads CSANPGQGFDTQYF.

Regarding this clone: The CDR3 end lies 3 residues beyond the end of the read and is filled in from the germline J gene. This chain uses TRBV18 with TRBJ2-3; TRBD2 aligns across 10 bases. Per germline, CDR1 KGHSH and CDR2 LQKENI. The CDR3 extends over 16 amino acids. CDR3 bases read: TGTGCCAGCTCACCAACATTAGCGGGAGGTCAGGAGACG. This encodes CASSPTLAGGQET. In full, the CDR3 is CASSPTLAGGQETQYF.

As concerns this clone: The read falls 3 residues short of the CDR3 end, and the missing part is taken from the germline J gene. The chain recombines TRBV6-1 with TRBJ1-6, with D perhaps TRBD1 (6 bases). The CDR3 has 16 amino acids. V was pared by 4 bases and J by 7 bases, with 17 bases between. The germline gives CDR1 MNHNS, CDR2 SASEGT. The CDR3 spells CASSGTGRYRNSPLHF. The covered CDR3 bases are TGTGCCAGCAGTGGAACAGGGCGATATCGGAATTCACCC.

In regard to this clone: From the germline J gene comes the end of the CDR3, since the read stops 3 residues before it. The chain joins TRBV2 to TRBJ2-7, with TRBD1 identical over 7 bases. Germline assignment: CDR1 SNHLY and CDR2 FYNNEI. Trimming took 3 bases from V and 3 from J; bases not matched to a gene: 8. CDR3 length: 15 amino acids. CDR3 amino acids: CASSDWAAGGYEQYF. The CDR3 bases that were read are TGTGCCAGCAGTGATTGGGCGGCAGGGGGCTACGAG.

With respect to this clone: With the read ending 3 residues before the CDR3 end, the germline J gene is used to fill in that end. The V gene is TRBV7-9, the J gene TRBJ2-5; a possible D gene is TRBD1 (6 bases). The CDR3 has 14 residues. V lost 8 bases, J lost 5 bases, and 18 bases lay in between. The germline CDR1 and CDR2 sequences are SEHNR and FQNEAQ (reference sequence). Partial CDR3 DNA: TGTGCCAGCCGACTCATGCAGGGGCAGGAGACC. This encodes CASRLMQGQET. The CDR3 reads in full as CASRLMQGQETQYF.